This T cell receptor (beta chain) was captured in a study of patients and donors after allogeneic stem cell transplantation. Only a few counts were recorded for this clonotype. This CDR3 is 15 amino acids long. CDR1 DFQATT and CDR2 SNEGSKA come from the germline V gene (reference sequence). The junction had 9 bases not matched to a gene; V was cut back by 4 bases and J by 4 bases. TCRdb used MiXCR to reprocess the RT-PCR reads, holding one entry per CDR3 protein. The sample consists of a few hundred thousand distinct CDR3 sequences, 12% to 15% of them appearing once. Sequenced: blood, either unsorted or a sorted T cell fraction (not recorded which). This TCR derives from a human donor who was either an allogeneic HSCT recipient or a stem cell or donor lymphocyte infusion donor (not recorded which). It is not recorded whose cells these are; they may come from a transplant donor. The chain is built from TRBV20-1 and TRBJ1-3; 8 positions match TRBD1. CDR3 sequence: CSATGQVEGGNTIYF. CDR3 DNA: TGCAGTGCTACGGGACAGGTAGAGGGAGGAAACACCATATATTTT.